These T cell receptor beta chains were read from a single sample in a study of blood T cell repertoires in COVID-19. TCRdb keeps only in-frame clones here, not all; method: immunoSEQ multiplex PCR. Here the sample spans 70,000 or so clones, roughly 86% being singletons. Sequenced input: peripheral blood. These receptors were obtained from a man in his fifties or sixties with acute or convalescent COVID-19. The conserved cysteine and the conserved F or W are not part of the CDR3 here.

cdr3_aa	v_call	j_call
ASSFTGLEGYNEQF	TRBV11-2	TRBJ2-1
ASSAKSGTGVYEQY	TRBV7-8	TRBJ2-7
ASSQGGQSQETQY	TRBV3-1/TRBV3-2	TRBJ2-5
ASGLGIHTTAGALKERDTQY	TRBV12-5	TRBJ2-3
ASLETGTADTIY	TRBV19	TRBJ1-3
ASSLGQPYGYT	TRBV5-1	TRBJ1-2
ASKARGIWGETQY	TRBV19	TRBJ2-5
ASSYRGSNEQF	TRBV6-5	TRBJ2-1
ASSLAFAGYSNQPQH	TRBV7-8	TRBJ1-5
ASSEGWGGINYGYT	TRBV2	TRBJ1-2
ASSQVVVTHQY	TRBV4-1	TRBJ2-7
ASSQGRAHGYT	TRBV4-1	TRBJ1-2
ASSQERDRGPGELF	TRBV4-1	TRBJ2-2
ASSLLADTYEQY	TRBV11-3	TRBJ2-7
ASSLATSGRGAYNEQF	TRBV5-4	TRBJ2-1
ASSSTGTGAGELF	TRBV11-2	TRBJ2-2
ASSPNNYGYT	TRBV9	TRBJ1-2
SASNSAGQGEKLF	TRBV20-1	TRBJ1-4
ASSPMGGADTQY	TRBV19	TRBJ2-3
ASSVTGGDSPLH	TRBV19	TRBJ1-6